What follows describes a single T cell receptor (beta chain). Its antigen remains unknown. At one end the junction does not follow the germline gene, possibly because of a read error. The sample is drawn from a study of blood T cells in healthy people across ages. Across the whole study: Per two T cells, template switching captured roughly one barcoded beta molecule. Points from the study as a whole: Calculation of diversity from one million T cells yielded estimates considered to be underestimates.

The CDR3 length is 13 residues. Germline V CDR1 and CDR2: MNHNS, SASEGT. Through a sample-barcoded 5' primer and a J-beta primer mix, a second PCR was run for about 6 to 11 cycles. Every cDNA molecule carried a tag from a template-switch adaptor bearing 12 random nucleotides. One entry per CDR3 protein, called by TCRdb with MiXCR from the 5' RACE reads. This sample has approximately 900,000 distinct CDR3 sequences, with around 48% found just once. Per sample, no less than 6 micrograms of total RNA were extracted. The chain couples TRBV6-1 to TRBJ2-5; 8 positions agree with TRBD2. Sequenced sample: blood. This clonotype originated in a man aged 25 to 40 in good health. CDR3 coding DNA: TGTGCCAGCACTCCGGGAGGGCAAGGGACCCAGTACTTC. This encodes CASTPGGQGTQYF.